The 10 T cell receptor beta chains listed next were all sequenced from one sample in a study of T cells expressing NK-cell markers. TCRdb reprocessed the 5' RACE reads and stores each CDR3 protein as one record, lacking DNA. The repertoire table contains about 460,000 distinct CDR3 sequences. The sequenced sample consisted of blood T cells: a sorted CD56 or NKG2C T cell subset, CD4+ or CD8+ T cells, or bulk PBMC T cells (not recorded which). These receptors were obtained from a woman in her fifties or sixties in good health.

CDR3: CASPGPENTEAFF. V gene TRBV5-1 combines with J gene TRBJ1-1; the D call from TCRdb, TRBD1, cannot be confirmed without DNA. The CDR3 consists of 13 residues. Germline V gene sequence: CDR1 SGHRS, CDR2 YFSETQ.

The chain uses TRBV12-3 or TRBV12-4 and TRBJ2-7; TCRdb proposes TRBD2, but this gene call is untestable without DNA. The CDR3 spans 11 residues. The CDR3 loop is CAGTGDVEQYF.

V usage is TRBV9 and J usage is TRBJ1-3; there is no DNA to check the TCRdb D call of TRBD1. CDR3 size: 15 residues. Germline assignment: CDR1 SGDLS and CDR2 YYNGEE. CDR3 protein: CASSAGTASGNTIYF.

V usage is TRBV4-1 and J usage is TRBJ2-7; lacking DNA, the TRBD1 call made by TCRdb goes unchecked. The CDR3 spans 15 residues. Germline CDR1 reads MGHRA; CDR2 reads YSYEKL. The CDR3 region is CASSQATGGLYVQYF.

The chain carries TRBV7-8 and TRBJ2-1; TCRdb indicates TRBD2, and absent DNA this call remains unverified. Germline CDR1 is SGHVS and CDR2 is FQNEAQ. CDR3 length: 16 amino acids. The CDR3 is CASSGRRGSSYNEQFF.

V and J are TRBV24-1 and TRBJ1-4; no DNA is available, so the TRBD1 call from TCRdb remains unchecked. The V gene's germline CDR1 is KGHDR and CDR2 SFDVKD. The CDR3 is 15 amino acids. The CDR3 here is CATSDARGPNEKLFF.

The V and J genes are TRBV11-2 and TRBJ2-3; the D call from TCRdb, TRBD1, cannot be confirmed without DNA. Germline CDR1 is SGHAT and CDR2 is FQNNGV. The CDR3 is 16 amino acids. The CDR3 here is CASSLVVGQGLNTQYF.

This chain uses TRBV10-3 with TRBJ2-5; TCRdb lists TRBD2, though no DNA is available to test this call. Germline values: CDR1 ENHRY, CDR2 SYGVKD. This CDR3 has 15 residues. The CDR3 spells CATVAGKIAQETQYF.

CDR3 residues: CASSQTRGAYEQYF. J is TRBJ2-7 and V is TRBV3-1; there is no DNA to check the TCRdb D call of TRBD1. This CDR3 is built from 14 residues. Germline V gives CDR1 LGHDT, CDR2 YNNKEL (reference sequence).

J is TRBJ2-7 and V is TRBV14; TCRdb's D gene call, TRBD1, goes unchecked for lack of DNA. Germline V lookup: CDR1 SGHDN, CDR2 FVKESK. This CDR3 is 15 amino acids long. This CDR3 reads CASSQQRTGLGEQYF.